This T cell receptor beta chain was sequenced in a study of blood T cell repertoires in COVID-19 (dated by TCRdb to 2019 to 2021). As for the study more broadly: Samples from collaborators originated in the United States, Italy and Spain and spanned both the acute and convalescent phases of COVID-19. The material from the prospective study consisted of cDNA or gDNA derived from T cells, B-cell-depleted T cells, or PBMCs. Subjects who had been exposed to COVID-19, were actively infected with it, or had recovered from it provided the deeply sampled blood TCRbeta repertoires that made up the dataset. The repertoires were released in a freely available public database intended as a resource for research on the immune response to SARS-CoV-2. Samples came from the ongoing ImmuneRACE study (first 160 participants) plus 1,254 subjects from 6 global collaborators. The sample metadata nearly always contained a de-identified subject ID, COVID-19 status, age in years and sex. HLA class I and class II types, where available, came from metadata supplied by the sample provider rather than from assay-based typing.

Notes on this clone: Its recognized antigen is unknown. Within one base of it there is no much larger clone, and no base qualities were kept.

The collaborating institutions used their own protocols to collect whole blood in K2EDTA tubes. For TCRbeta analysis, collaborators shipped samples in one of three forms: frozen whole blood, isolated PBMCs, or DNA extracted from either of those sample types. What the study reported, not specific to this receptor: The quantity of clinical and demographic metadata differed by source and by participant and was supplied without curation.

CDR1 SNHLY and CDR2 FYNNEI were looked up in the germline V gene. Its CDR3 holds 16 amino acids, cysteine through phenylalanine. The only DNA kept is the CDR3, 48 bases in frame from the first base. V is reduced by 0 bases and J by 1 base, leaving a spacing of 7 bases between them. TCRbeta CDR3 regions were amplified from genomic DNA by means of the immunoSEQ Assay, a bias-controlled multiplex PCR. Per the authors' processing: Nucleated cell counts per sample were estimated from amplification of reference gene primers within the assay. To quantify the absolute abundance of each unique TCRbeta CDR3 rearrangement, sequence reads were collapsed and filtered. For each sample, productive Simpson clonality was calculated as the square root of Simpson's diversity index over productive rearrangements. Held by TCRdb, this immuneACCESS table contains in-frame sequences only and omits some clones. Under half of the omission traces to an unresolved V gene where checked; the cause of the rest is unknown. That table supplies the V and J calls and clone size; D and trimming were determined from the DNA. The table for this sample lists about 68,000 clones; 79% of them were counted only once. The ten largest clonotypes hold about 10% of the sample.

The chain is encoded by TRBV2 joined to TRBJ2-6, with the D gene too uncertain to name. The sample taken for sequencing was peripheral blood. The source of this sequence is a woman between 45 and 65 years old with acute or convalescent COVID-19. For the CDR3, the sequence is CASSEALRSGANVLTF. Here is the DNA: TGTGCCAGCAGTGAAGCGCTGCGGTCTGGGGCCAACGTCCTGACTTTC.